Given below is one TCR beta chain in context. This CDR3 has 13 amino acids. Germline V gives CDR1 SEHNR, CDR2 FQNEAQ (reference sequence). Trimming left V 5 bases short and J 12 bases short, with 16 bases between. Random hexamers primed reverse transcription of about 0.5 to 1 ug RNA. From the immunoSEQ multiplex PCR reads, TCRdb called clonotypes with MiXCR, one entry per CDR3 protein. The sample contains about 190,000 distinct CDR3 sequences, nearly 97% of which appear only once. This sample is drawn from a study of CD8 T cells in Susac syndrome. The J gene is TRBJ1-4, the V gene TRBV7-9; D remains unclear. The source of this sequence is a human donor with Susac syndrome. Sequenced: CD4+ T cells from PBMCs. The CDR3, as DNA: TGTGCCAGCAGCAACCGGGAGGGTAGGGAACTGTTTTTT. Protein product: CASSNREGRELFF. The entire variable domain, with the rest obtained from reference TRBV7-9 and TRBJ1-4, is as follows: DTGVSQNPRHKITKRGQNVTFRCDPISEHNRLYWYRQTLGQGPEFLTYFQNEAQLEKSRLLSDRFSAERPKGSFSTLEIQRTEQGDSAMYLCASSNREGRELFFGSGTQLSVL.